This entry features one T cell receptor (beta chain) sequence. Its antigen remains unknown. The CDR3 is 15 residues long. CDR1 and CDR2 (germline): SNHLY, FYNNEI. V dropped 6 bases and J dropped 4; count of bases not matched to a gene: 9. Overlapping HIV-1 Gag 15-mer peptides at roughly 1 ug per peptide per mL were used. Responding CD4+ T cells were sorted by upregulation of both CD40 ligand and CD69. These data belong to a study of persistence of HIV-infected CD4 T cells. The study, taken as a whole, reports: TCRbeta richness was lower in CMV- and Gag-responding cells than in anti-CD3/anti-CD28-responding cells. TCR analyses could not target the rare provirus-carrying CMV-responding cells.

The libraries were made with immunoSEQ version 4 in survey mode. Template was genomic DNA at 10 ng/uL, with up to 1 ug used per sample. Only in-frame clones appear in the TCRdb table, and some are missing; sequencing was by immunoSEQ multiplex PCR. Among nearly 20,000 clones listed, roughly two thirds were seen once. V usage is TRBV2 and J usage is TRBJ1-5; 7 nucleotides agree with TRBD1. The source of this sequence is an adult woman with HIV who was CMV-seropositive. This sample comprised CD4+ T cells sorted from PBMCs after roughly 20-hour stimulation, obtained from a patient who received antiretroviral therapy. In nucleotides, the CDR3 is TGTGCCAGCAGAACTGGACAGGCTCAAAATCAGCCCCAGCATTTT. It translates to CASRTGQAQNQPQHF.